This T cell receptor beta chain was sequenced in a study of spatial heterogeneity in lung cancer. This clonotype ranks as medium-sized (0.01 to 0.1%). Time point given: sample taken at primary tumor resection. Unsorted tumor, nontumor lung tissue or cryopreserved PBMC supplied the whole RNA. Deletions cut 1 base from V and 0 bases from J, with 7 bases between. Germline V gene lookup returns CDR1 SGHTA and CDR2 FQGNSA. The CDR3 has 15 residues. MiXCR, run by TCRdb on the 5' RACE reads, gives a single entry per CDR3 protein. The table lists some 5,400 distinct CDR3 sequences, 3% to 5% of them singletons.

J is TRBJ2-1 and V is TRBV7-2; no definite D call. The TCR comes from a male donor with early-stage non-small cell lung cancer. The specimen was normal lung tissue next to the tumor, collected at surgery. The CDR3 region has the DNA TGTGCCAGCAGCTTAGACGCCCGCTCCTACAATGAGCAGTTCTTC. Its translation: CASSLDARSYNEQFF.